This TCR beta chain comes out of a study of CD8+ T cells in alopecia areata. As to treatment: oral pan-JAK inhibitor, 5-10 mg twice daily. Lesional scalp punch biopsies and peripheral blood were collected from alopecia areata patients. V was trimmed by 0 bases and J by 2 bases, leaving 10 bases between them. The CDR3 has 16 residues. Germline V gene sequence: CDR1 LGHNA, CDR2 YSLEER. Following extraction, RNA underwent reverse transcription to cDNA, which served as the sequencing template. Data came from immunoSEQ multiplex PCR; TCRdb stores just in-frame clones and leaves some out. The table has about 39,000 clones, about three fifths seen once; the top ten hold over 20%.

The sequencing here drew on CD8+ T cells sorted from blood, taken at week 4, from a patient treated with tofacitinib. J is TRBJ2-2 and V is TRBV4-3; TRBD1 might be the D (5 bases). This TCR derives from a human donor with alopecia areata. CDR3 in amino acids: CASSQDRGSNTGELFF. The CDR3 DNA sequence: TGCGCCAGCAGCCAAGATAGGGGCAGCAACACCGGGGAGCTGTTTTTT.